This T cell receptor (beta chain) was recorded in a study of T cell repertoires in cytomegalovirus infection. Looked up from germline, CDR1 is DFQATT and CDR2 is SNEGSKA (reference sequence). V dropped 6 bases and J dropped 3 bases, with 15 bases sitting between them. This CDR3 has 13 residues. In its sample, this clonotype was seen a few times. TCRdb re-called the reads with MiXCR, one entry per CDR3 protein. The sample contains more than 500,000 distinct CDR3 sequences, 16% of which appear only once. The sample comprised CD8+ T cells from PBMCs. The origin of this receptor is a human donor in good health (CMV status not recorded). Some clones in this sample may be carry-over from other donors' samples. This sequence joins TRBV20-1 and TRBJ2-7, with D unresolved. CDR3: CSAKPGSGYEQYF. CDR3 sequence (DNA): TGCAGTGCGAAGCCCGGGTCGGGCTACGAGCAGTACTTC.